One sample yielded the 13 T cell receptor beta chains listed below, sequenced in a study of OX40 agonist ivuxolimab in advanced cancers. Profiled with immunoSEQ multiplex PCR; TCRdb holds only in-frame clones, not every one. The sample includes about 70,000 clones, over 75% of them seen just once. This material consisted of CD4+ or CD8+ T cells sorted from blood, taken in a trial of the OX40 agonist ivuxolimab. The receptors stem from an adult with an advanced solid tumor such as melanoma, head and neck, liver or kidney cancer.

The rearrangement links TRBV4-1 to TRBJ2-5, with D maybe TRBD1 (5 bases). V shed 0 bases and J shed 3 bases, with 5 bases lying between them. This CDR3 comprises 13 residues. In germline, CDR1 is MGHRA, CDR2 YSYEKL. CDR3 in amino acids: CASSQDREETQYF. As DNA, the CDR3 is TGCGCCAGCAGCCAAGACAGGGAAGAGACCCAGTACTTC.

The rearrangement joins TRBV5-1 to TRBJ1-3; D unresolved. Between the trimmed V and J ends, which lost 0 bases and 0 bases, there was a span of 13 bases. Germline loops: CDR1 SGHRS, CDR2 YFSETQ. The CDR3 has 17 residues. CDR3 amino acids: CASSLVVGFSSGNTIYF. CDR3 in DNA: TGCGCCAGCAGCTTGGTGGTAGGGTTTTCCTCTGGAAACACCATATATTTT.

The chain employs TRBV7-2 and TRBJ1-2; no clear D. Germline V gene data show CDR1 as SGHTA and CDR2 as FQGNSA. The ends were cut back, 4 bases at V and 14 bases at J, with 20 bases in the middle. CDR3 length: 13 amino acids. CDR3 protein: CASSSFEGGQRTF. The CDR3 DNA reads TGTGCCAGCAGCTCCTTCGAGGGCGGCCAAAGAACCTTC.

The genes are TRBV4-3 and TRBJ1-3, with TRBD1 identical over 11 bases. V gave up 1 base and J gave up 1 base; unmatched junction bases: 9. The length of the CDR3 is 19 residues. Germline V gene data show CDR1 as LGHNA and CDR2 as YSLEER. The CDR3 sequence is CASSQVLGQGALSGNTIYF. DNA of the CDR3: TGCGCCAGCAGCCAAGTTCTCGGACAGGGGGCTTTGTCTGGAAACACCATATATTTT.

The V gene is TRBV4-1, the J gene TRBJ2-7; TRBD1 might be the D (6 bases). This CDR3 spans 14 amino acids. Trimming shortened V by 3 bases and J by 4 bases, and 13 bases separated the two germline ends. CDR1 MGHRA and CDR2 YSYEKL come from the germline V gene. CDR3 nucleotide sequence: TGCGCCAGCAGCCAGAAACAGGGCCGGTACGAGCAGTACTTC. Its protein is CASSQKQGRYEQYF.

The V gene is TRBV2, the J gene TRBJ2-5, with a weak D call TRBD2 (5 bases). The CDR3 has 10 amino acids. The V end was cut by 6 bases, the J end by 7 bases, with 6 bases between. Germline V gene sequence: CDR1 SNHLY, CDR2 FYNNEI. Here the CDR3 reads CASRGGTQYF. The CDR3 DNA sequence: TGTGCCAGCAGAGGAGGGACCCAGTACTTC. Combining the CDR3 with reference TRBV2 and TRBJ2-5 gives the whole variable domain EPEVTQTPSHQVTQMGQEVILRCVPISNHLYFYWYRQILGQKVEFLVSFYNNEISEKSEIFDDQFSVERPDGSNFTLKIRSTKLEDSAMYFCASRGGTQYFGPGTRLLVL.

This clone appeared a few times. This chain links TRBV19 with TRBJ2-4; D gene ambiguous. Germline V gene data show CDR1 as LNHDA and CDR2 as SQIVND (reference sequence). The CDR3 runs 15 residues. Trimming removed 2 bases from V and 6 bases from J, with 14 bases in between. Written as DNA, the CDR3 is TGTGCCAGTAGTATATCCCACAATGTAGCAAACATTCAGTACTTC. Translated: CASSISHNVANIQYF.

The genes are TRBV9 and TRBJ2-3, with D perhaps TRBD2 (5 bases). V dropped 4 bases and J dropped 7 bases, with 22 bases sitting between them. Germline CDR1 SGDLS, CDR2 YYNGEE. The CDR3 consists of 16 residues. The CDR3: CASSSSPSIGLNTQYF. Written as DNA, the CDR3 is TGTGCCAGCAGCTCTAGCCCCAGCATCGGCCTTAATACGCAGTATTTT.

This sequence joins TRBV6-5 and TRBJ2-1; 13 positions agree with TRBD2. Trimming at V came to 0 bases and at J to 7 bases, leaving 3 bases not matched to a gene. The CDR3 sequence is 16 residues long. Germline values: CDR1 MNHEY, CDR2 SVGAGI. The CDR3 here is CASSYSGLAGANEQFF. The CDR3 region has the DNA TGTGCCAGCAGTTACTCAGGACTAGCGGGAGCTAATGAGCAGTTCTTC.

The chain uses TRBV7-8 and TRBJ1-1; D remains unclear. This CDR3 is 16 amino acids long. Germline CDR1 is SGHVS and CDR2 is FQNEAQ. Trimming shortened V by 2 bases and J by 1 base, and 14 bases separated the two germline ends. The CDR3 sequence: CASSLTRGTKNTEAFF. DNA of the CDR3: TGTGCCAGCAGCTTAACTCGGGGTACCAAGAACACTGAAGCTTTCTTT.

The rearrangement uses TRBV7-3 and TRBJ2-1; 7 nucleotides line up with TRBD1. The length of the CDR3 is 15 residues. The germline V gene encodes CDR1 SGHTA and CDR2 FQGTGA. Unmatched junction bases numbered 10, after V lost 5 bases and J lost 6 bases. The CDR3 region is CASSPRRGQINEQFF. In DNA form, the CDR3 reads TGTGCCAGCAGCCCTCGCAGGGGACAGATCAATGAGCAGTTCTTC.

The rearrangement joins TRBV10-1 to TRBJ1-5; no reliable D call. CDR3 length: 19 residues. Germline V gene sequence: CDR1 WNHNN, CDR2 SYGVQD (reference sequence). The ends were cut back, 6 bases at V and 0 bases at J, with 24 bases in the middle. Written as DNA, the CDR3 is TGCGCCAGCAGAAATAGGACCAATCTGGACCACTATAGCAATCAGCCCCAGCATTTT. Amino acids: CASRNRTNLDHYSNQPQHF.

V and J are TRBV5-4 and TRBJ1-2; D possibly corresponds to TRBD1 (6 bases). V gave up 4 bases and J gave up 8 bases, with 21 bases separating them. This CDR3 comprises 15 residues. Germline V lookup: CDR1 SGHNT, CDR2 YYREEE (reference sequence). The CDR3 nucleotides read TGTGCCAGCAGCCAACAGGGACGGCTAGAGAAAGGCTACACCTTC. This translates into CASSQQGRLEKGYTF.